This T cell receptor (beta chain) was sequenced in a study of T cells in Graves' hyperthyroidism and ophthalmopathy. For this clonotype: What it recognizes is unknown.

General study findings and limits: A model of 13 V-J features distinguished ophthalmopathy from stable hyperthyroidism.

Germline assignment: CDR1 SGHNT and CDR2 YENEEA. The junction had 11 bases not matched to a gene; V was cut back by 5 bases and J by 7 bases. CDR3 length: 16 amino acids. The TCR beta CDR3 regions underwent amplification using RNA transcripts as the source. HTBI primers were used for first-round RT-PCR of the TCR CDR3. TCRdb redid the calling of the multiplex PCR reads with MiXCR, one entry per CDR3 protein. Of fewer than 650,000 distinct CDR3 sequences in the sample, around 14% were seen once. The sequence came from a woman aged 25 to 39 with Graves' hyperthyroidism that later progressed to Graves' ophthalmopathy. The rearrangement joins TRBV11-3 to TRBJ2-2, with TRBD2 identical over 9 bases. Sequenced: blood. This CDR3 reads CASSPRGIAGDGELFF. Written as DNA, the CDR3 is TGTGCCAGCAGCCCACGAGGGATAGCGGGAGACGGGGAGCTGTTTTTT.